Listed below are T cell receptor beta chains from one sample, sequenced in a study of T cell repertoires in cytomegalovirus infection. MiXCR was run by TCRdb on the reads, yielding one entry per CDR3 protein. The table has under 500,000 distinct CDR3 sequences, under 55% seen once. No antigen has been assigned to these receptors. The sequenced sample was cultured PBMCs, obtained from culture after CMV antigen stimulation. The receptors were sampled from a human donor in good health (CMV status not recorded). Some clones in this sample may be carry-over from other donors' samples. Both conserved end residues are part of each CDR3. Fields, in order: D gene, J gene, clone size, CDR3 length, V gene, CDR3 protein. A D gene is named only where the DNA matches it firmly. Only some rows state a clone size, as once, few, many or a class for expanded clones.

d_call: TRBD1; j_call: TRBJ1-2; clone_size: many; cdr3_length: 13; v_call: TRBV12-3/TRBV12-4; cdr3_aa: CASSPGTENGYTF
d_call: NA; j_call: TRBJ2-3; clone_size: NA; cdr3_length: 12; v_call: TRBV12-3/TRBV12-4; cdr3_aa: CASNPGTDTQYF
d_call: NA; j_call: TRBJ2-7; clone_size: NA; cdr3_length: 15; v_call: TRBV27; cdr3_aa: CASRLGPAALYEQYF
d_call: NA; j_call: TRBJ2-3; clone_size: few; cdr3_length: 14; v_call: TRBV6-6; cdr3_aa: CASSQGGYTDTQYF
d_call: TRBD2; j_call: TRBJ2-3; clone_size: NA; cdr3_length: 20; v_call: TRBV6-2/TRBV6-3; cdr3_aa: CASSSRTSGRAPHGPDTQYF
d_call: NA; j_call: TRBJ2-5; clone_size: NA; cdr3_length: 15; v_call: TRBV6-5; cdr3_aa: CASSYSTGNQETQYF
d_call: NA; j_call: TRBJ2-1; clone_size: few; cdr3_length: 15; v_call: TRBV4-1; cdr3_aa: CASSSPGLLYNEQFF
d_call: NA; j_call: TRBJ2-3; clone_size: NA; cdr3_length: 15; v_call: TRBV25-1; cdr3_aa: CASSPLGAVTDTQYF
d_call: NA; j_call: TRBJ2-3; clone_size: many; cdr3_length: 14; v_call: TRBV7-2; cdr3_aa: CASSLGVHTDTQYF
d_call: NA; j_call: TRBJ1-2; clone_size: NA; cdr3_length: 15; v_call: TRBV6-6; cdr3_aa: CASSYSEEGSYGYTF
d_call: TRBD1; j_call: TRBJ1-5; clone_size: once; cdr3_length: 16; v_call: TRBV6-6; cdr3_aa: CASSYYDRGSNQPQHF
d_call: TRBD2; j_call: TRBJ2-1; clone_size: few; cdr3_length: 16; v_call: TRBV5-4; cdr3_aa: CASSKGLADPAHEQFF
d_call: TRBD1; j_call: TRBJ1-5; clone_size: NA; cdr3_length: 13; v_call: TRBV6-1; cdr3_aa: CASVRDRDQPQHF
d_call: NA; j_call: TRBJ1-2; clone_size: NA; cdr3_length: 13; v_call: TRBV5-4; cdr3_aa: CASSLKGVEGYTF
d_call: TRBD1; j_call: TRBJ2-7; clone_size: few; cdr3_length: 15; v_call: TRBV7-2; cdr3_aa: CASSPDRDVLYEQYF
d_call: TRBD2; j_call: TRBJ2-2; clone_size: NA; cdr3_length: 16; v_call: TRBV3-1; cdr3_aa: CASSQVVSGITGELFF
d_call: NA; j_call: TRBJ2-3; clone_size: NA; cdr3_length: 13; v_call: TRBV20-1; cdr3_aa: CSASVGRTDTQYF
d_call: NA; j_call: TRBJ2-1; clone_size: few; cdr3_length: 16; v_call: TRBV7-8; cdr3_aa: CASSLGLYPRGNEQFF
d_call: TRBD2; j_call: TRBJ2-1; clone_size: NA; cdr3_length: 18; v_call: TRBV7-6; cdr3_aa: CASSQGGGSPYSYNEQFF
d_call: NA; j_call: TRBJ1-1; clone_size: NA; cdr3_length: 14; v_call: TRBV6-1; cdr3_aa: CASSEIGWGTEAFF
d_call: NA; j_call: TRBJ1-3; clone_size: NA; cdr3_length: 12; v_call: TRBV30; cdr3_aa: CAWSFTGNTIYF
d_call: NA; j_call: TRBJ2-5; clone_size: NA; cdr3_length: 14; v_call: TRBV10-3; cdr3_aa: CATKTDAIEETQYF
d_call: NA; j_call: TRBJ1-2; clone_size: NA; cdr3_length: 13; v_call: TRBV7-2; cdr3_aa: CASSPPPVYGYTF
d_call: NA; j_call: TRBJ1-1; clone_size: many; cdr3_length: 12; v_call: TRBV6-5; cdr3_aa: CASSRGNTEAFF
d_call: NA; j_call: TRBJ1-5; clone_size: once; cdr3_length: 14; v_call: TRBV18; cdr3_aa: CASSAQATVQPQHF
d_call: NA; j_call: TRBJ1-6; clone_size: few; cdr3_length: 15; v_call: TRBV12-3/TRBV12-4; cdr3_aa: CASSPRVGGNSPLHF
d_call: TRBD1; j_call: TRBJ1-1; clone_size: once; cdr3_length: 15; v_call: TRBV6-2/TRBV6-3; cdr3_aa: CASSAATGGDTEAFF
d_call: NA; j_call: TRBJ2-5; clone_size: few; cdr3_length: 15; v_call: TRBV7-9; cdr3_aa: CASSRGLKRDEAQYF
d_call: TRBD2; j_call: TRBJ2-1; clone_size: NA; cdr3_length: 14; v_call: TRBV7-4; cdr3_aa: CASSLAGRDAEQFF
d_call: NA; j_call: TRBJ1-1; clone_size: many; cdr3_length: 15; v_call: TRBV7-2; cdr3_aa: CASSLAGGRYTEAFF
d_call: TRBD2; j_call: TRBJ2-7; clone_size: few; cdr3_length: 13; v_call: TRBV27; cdr3_aa: CASSLSPGGSEYF
d_call: NA; j_call: TRBJ2-2; clone_size: NA; cdr3_length: 11; v_call: TRBV12-3/TRBV12-4; cdr3_aa: CASSSPGELFF
d_call: NA; j_call: TRBJ2-1; clone_size: NA; cdr3_length: 12; v_call: TRBV3-1; cdr3_aa: CASSLTGNEQFF
d_call: NA; j_call: TRBJ1-4; clone_size: NA; cdr3_length: 15; v_call: TRBV7-9; cdr3_aa: CASSLGSSINEKLFF
d_call: TRBD2; j_call: TRBJ2-1; clone_size: few; cdr3_length: 14; v_call: TRBV6-4; cdr3_aa: CASRRTSGRGEQFF
d_call: TRBD2; j_call: TRBJ2-3; clone_size: NA; cdr3_length: 15; v_call: TRBV20-1; cdr3_aa: CSATRSGMLTDTQYF
d_call: NA; j_call: TRBJ2-1; clone_size: NA; cdr3_length: 13; v_call: TRBV6-2/TRBV6-3; cdr3_aa: CASSYTDGNEQFF
d_call: NA; j_call: TRBJ1-2; clone_size: NA; cdr3_length: 13; v_call: TRBV2; cdr3_aa: CASSDDWNYGYTF
d_call: TRBD1; j_call: TRBJ1-2; clone_size: few; cdr3_length: 14; v_call: TRBV4-1; cdr3_aa: CASSQVGGGHGYTF
d_call: TRBD2; j_call: TRBJ2-5; clone_size: NA; cdr3_length: 16; v_call: TRBV7-9; cdr3_aa: CASSLTKLAGGPTQYF
d_call: TRBD1; j_call: TRBJ1-1; clone_size: NA; cdr3_length: 19; v_call: TRBV18; cdr3_aa: CASSPSLPGTGKLNTEAFF
d_call: TRBD1; j_call: TRBJ1-5; clone_size: few; cdr3_length: 18; v_call: TRBV12-3/TRBV12-4; cdr3_aa: CASSIDREGAMGNQPQHF
d_call: TRBD2; j_call: TRBJ2-1; clone_size: NA; cdr3_length: 14; v_call: TRBV6-2/TRBV6-3; cdr3_aa: CASSSSGSWHEQFF
d_call: NA; j_call: TRBJ2-3; clone_size: NA; cdr3_length: 15; v_call: TRBV24-1; cdr3_aa: CATSDFRDPTDTQYF
d_call: TRBD1; j_call: TRBJ1-2; clone_size: NA; cdr3_length: 16; v_call: TRBV7-2; cdr3_aa: CASSSKGAGLAGGYTF
d_call: TRBD2; j_call: TRBJ2-5; clone_size: NA; cdr3_length: 15; v_call: TRBV7-2; cdr3_aa: CASTLSGRHQETQYF
d_call: TRBD1; j_call: TRBJ1-3; clone_size: NA; cdr3_length: 14; v_call: TRBV12-3/TRBV12-4; cdr3_aa: CASSPQGTGNTIYF
d_call: TRBD1; j_call: TRBJ1-1; clone_size: once; cdr3_length: 15; v_call: TRBV14; cdr3_aa: CASSHPTGQNTEAFF
d_call: TRBD2; j_call: TRBJ2-5; clone_size: NA; cdr3_length: 15; v_call: TRBV15; cdr3_aa: CATSSPRTREETQYF
d_call: NA; j_call: TRBJ2-7; clone_size: NA; cdr3_length: 15; v_call: TRBV7-2; cdr3_aa: CASSSLGPAQSEQYF
d_call: TRBD2; j_call: TRBJ2-3; clone_size: many; cdr3_length: 16; v_call: TRBV7-2; cdr3_aa: CASRGGLAGRLGTQYF